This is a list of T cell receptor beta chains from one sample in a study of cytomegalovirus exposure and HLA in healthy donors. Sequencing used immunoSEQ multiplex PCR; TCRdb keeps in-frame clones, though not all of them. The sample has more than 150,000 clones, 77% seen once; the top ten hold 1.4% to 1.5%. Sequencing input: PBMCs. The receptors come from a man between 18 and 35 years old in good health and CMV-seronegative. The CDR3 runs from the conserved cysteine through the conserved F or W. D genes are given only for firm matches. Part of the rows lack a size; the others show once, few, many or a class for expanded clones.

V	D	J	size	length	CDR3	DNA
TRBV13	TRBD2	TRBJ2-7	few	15	CASSFRRTSGYEQYF	TGTGCCAGCAGCTTTCGGAGGACTAGCGGCTACGAGCAGTACTTC
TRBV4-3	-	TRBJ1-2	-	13	CASSPRRTRGYTF	TGCGCCAGCAGCCCACGTCGCACTCGGGGCTACACCTTC
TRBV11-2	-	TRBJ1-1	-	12	CASSLDSTEAFF	TGTGCCAGCAGCCTTGACTCCACTGAAGCTTTCTTT
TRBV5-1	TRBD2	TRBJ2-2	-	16	CASSFTSGANTGELFF	TGCGCCAGCAGCTTCACTAGCGGCGCGAACACCGGGGAGCTGTTTTTT
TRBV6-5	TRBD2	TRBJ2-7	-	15	CASSYREGLSYEQYF	TGTGCCAGCAGTTACAGGGAGGGGCTAAGTTACGAGCAGTACTTC
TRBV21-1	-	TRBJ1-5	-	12	CASTQKQVPQHF	TGTGCCAGCACCCAAAAGCAAGTGCCCCAGCATTTT
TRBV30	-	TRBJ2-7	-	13	CAWSVGAGYEQYF	TGTGCCTGGAGTGTAGGGGCGGGATACGAGCAGTACTTC
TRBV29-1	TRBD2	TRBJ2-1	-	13	CSVKVLAGNEQFF	TGCAGCGTAAAAGTACTAGCGGGAAATGAGCAGTTCTTC
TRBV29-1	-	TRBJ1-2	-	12	CSVGRGGYGYTF	TGCAGCGTTGGGAGGGGAGGCTATGGCTACACCTTC
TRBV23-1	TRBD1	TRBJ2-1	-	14	CASDPGQGCNEQFF	TGCGCCAGCGACCCGGGACAGGGATGCAATGAGCAGTTCTTC
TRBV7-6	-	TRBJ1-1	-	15	CASSLVGGKNTEAFF	TGTGCCAGCAGCTTAGTCGGGGGGAAGAACACTGAAGCTTTCTTT
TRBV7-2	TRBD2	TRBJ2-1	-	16	CASSKPGTSVNNEQFF	TGTGCCAGCAGCAAGCCCGGGACTAGCGTAAACAATGAGCAGTTCTTC
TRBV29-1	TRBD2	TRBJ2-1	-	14	CSVSPSGAYNEQFF	TGCAGCGTTAGTCCCAGCGGGGCCTACAATGAGCAGTTCTTC
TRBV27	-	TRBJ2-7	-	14	CASSLSLYAYEQYF	TGTGCCAGCAGTTTATCTCTCTATGCCTACGAGCAGTACTTC
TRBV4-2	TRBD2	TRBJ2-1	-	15	CASSQDLAGYNEQFF	TGTGCCAGCAGCCAAGATCTAGCGGGGTACAATGAGCAGTTCTTC
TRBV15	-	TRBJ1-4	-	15	CATSERVQEGEKLFF	TGTGCCACCAGCGAGAGGGTCCAGGAGGGTGAAAAACTGTTTTTT
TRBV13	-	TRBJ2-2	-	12	CASSSSTGELFF	TGTGCCAGCAGCTCATCCACCGGGGAGCTGTTTTTT
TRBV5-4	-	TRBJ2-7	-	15	CASSFGGGALYEQYF	TGTGCCAGCAGCTTTGGAGGGGGGGCTCTCTACGAGCAGTACTTC
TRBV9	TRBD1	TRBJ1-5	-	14	CASSATGGGQPQHF	TGTGCCAGCAGCGCGACAGGGGGGGGTCAGCCCCAGCATTTT
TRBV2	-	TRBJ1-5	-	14	CASSTGQYYQPQHF	TGTGCCAGCAGTACCGGACAGTATTATCAGCCCCAGCATTTT
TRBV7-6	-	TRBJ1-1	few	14	CASRLGGGNTEAFF	TGTGCCAGCCGCCTCGGAGGTGGGAACACTGAAGCTTTCTTT
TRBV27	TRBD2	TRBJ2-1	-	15	CASSLGRGARGEQFF	TGTGCCAGCAGTTTAGGGCGGGGGGCTCGAGGTGAGCAGTTCTTC
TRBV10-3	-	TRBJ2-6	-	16	CAISEGEVSGANVLTF	TGTGCCATCAGTGAGGGAGAAGTGTCTGGGGCCAACGTCCTGACTTTC
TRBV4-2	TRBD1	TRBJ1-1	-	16	CASSRETGADGTEAFF	TGTGCCAGCAGCCGAGAGACAGGGGCGGACGGCACTGAAGCTTTCTTT
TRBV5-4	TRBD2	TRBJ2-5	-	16	CASSGGTSGVKETQYF	TGTGCCAGCAGCGGGGGAACTAGCGGGGTTAAAGAGACCCAGTACTTC
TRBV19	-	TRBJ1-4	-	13	CASSLTGNEKLFF	TGTGCCAGTAGTTTAACAGGGAATGAAAAACTGTTTTTT
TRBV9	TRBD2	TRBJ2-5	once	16	CASSVQAGGMGETQYF	TGTGCCAGCAGCGTACAAGCGGGGGGGATGGGAGAGACCCAGTACTTC
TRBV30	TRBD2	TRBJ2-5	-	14	CAWSAGLAEETQYF	TGTGCCTGGAGTGCGGGACTAGCGGAAGAGACCCAGTACTTC
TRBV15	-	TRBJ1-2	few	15	CATSTQGGLQYGYTF	TGTGCCACCAGCACCCAGGGAGGGCTTCAGTATGGCTACACCTTC
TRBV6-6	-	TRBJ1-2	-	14	CASSYSSPGSPHLF	TGTGCCAGCAGTTACTCTTCCCCAGGCAGCCCTCACCTCTTC
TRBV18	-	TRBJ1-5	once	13	CASAPGANQPQHF	TGTGCCAGCGCTCCAGGGGCCAATCAGCCCCAGCATTTT
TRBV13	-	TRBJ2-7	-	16	CASSPPDRNLPYEQYF	TGTGCCAGCAGCCCCCCGGACAGAAATCTCCCCTACGAGCAGTACTTC
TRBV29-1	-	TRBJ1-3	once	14	CSVAPGGSGNTIYF	TGCAGCGTTGCCCCCGGGGGCTCTGGAAACACCATATATTTT
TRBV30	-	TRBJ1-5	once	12	CAWNGGNQPQHF	TGTGCCTGGAATGGGGGGAATCAGCCCCAGCATTTT
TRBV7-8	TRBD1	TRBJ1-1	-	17	CASSLAPGQGENTEAFF	TGTGCCAGCAGCTTAGCACCGGGACAGGGCGAGAACACTGAAGCTTTCTTT
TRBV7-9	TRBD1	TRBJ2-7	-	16	CASSLPRDSNSYEQYF	TGTGCCAGCAGCTTACCCCGGGACAGTAACTCCTACGAGCAGTACTTC
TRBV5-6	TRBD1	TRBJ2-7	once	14	CASSLEYRGRNQYF	TGTGCCAGCAGCTTGGAGTATAGGGGGCGTAACCAGTACTTC
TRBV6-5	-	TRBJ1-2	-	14	CASSYSDSSYGYTF	TGTGCCAGCAGTTACTCGGACAGCTCATATGGCTACACCTTC
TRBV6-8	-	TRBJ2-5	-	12	CASSYIVETQYF	TGTGCCAGCAGTTATATAGTGGAGACCCAGTACTTC
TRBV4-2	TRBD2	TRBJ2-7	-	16	CASSQDWLGTSGEQYF	TGTGCCAGCAGCCAAGATTGGTTGGGGACTAGCGGCGAGCAGTACTTC
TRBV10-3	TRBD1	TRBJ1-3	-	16	CAISELTGSSGNTIYF	TGTGCCATCAGTGAGTTGACAGGGAGCTCTGGAAACACCATATATTTT
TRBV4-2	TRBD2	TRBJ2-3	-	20	CASSSPKGLAGDSSTDTQYF	TGTGCCAGCAGCTCACCTAAAGGGCTAGCGGGGGACTCTAGCACAGATACGCAGTATTTT
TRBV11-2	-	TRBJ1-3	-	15	CASSLVGGLSDTIYF	TGTGCCAGCAGCTTAGTCGGGGGACTCTCGGACACCATATATTTT
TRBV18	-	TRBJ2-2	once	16	CASSPLASGLTGELFF	TGTGCCAGCTCACCACTGGCGTCAGGGCTCACCGGGGAGCTGTTTTTT
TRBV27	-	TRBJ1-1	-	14	CASSSRGGNTEAFF	TGTGCCAGCAGTTCAAGGGGGGGGAACACTGAAGCTTTCTTT
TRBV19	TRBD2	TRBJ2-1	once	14	CASSIGRGGNEQFF	TGTGCCAGTAGTATCGGGAGGGGTGGGAATGAGCAGTTCTTC
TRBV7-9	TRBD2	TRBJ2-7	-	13	CASSLGAGWGQYF	TGTGCCAGCAGCTTAGGAGCGGGATGGGGGCAGTACTTC
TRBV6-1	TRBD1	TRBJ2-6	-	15	CASRRQGSGANVLTF	TGTGCCAGCAGACGACAGGGTTCTGGGGCCAACGTCCTGACTTTC
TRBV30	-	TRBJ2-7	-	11	CAWSPGFEQYF	TGTGCCTGGAGTCCGGGTTTCGAGCAGTACTTC
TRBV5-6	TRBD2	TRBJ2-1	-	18	CASSFGSGLAGGYNEQFF	TGTGCCAGCAGCTTTGGTTCGGGACTAGCGGGAGGGTACAATGAGCAGTTCTTC
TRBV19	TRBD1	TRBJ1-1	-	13	CASMGQGRTEAFF	TGTGCCAGTATGGGACAGGGGAGGACTGAAGCTTTCTTT
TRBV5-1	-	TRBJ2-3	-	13	CASSLDPQRRTYF	TGCGCCAGCAGCTTGGACCCACAGAGACGCACGTATTTT
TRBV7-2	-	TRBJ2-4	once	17	CASSFGLPGQRENIQYF	TGTGCCAGCAGCTTTGGGCTTCCGGGACAACGGGAAAACATTCAGTACTTC
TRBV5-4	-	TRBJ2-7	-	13	CASSLGSSYEQYF	TGTGCCAGCAGCTTGGGCAGCTCCTACGAGCAGTACTTC
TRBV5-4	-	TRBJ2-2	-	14	CASSLGGLTGELFF	TGTGCCAGCAGCTTGGGTGGGCTCACCGGGGAGCTGTTTTTT
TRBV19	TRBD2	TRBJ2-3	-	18	CASSGGLAGGTSTDTQYF	TGTGCCAGTAGTGGGGGACTAGCGGGAGGTACTAGCACAGATACGCAGTATTTT
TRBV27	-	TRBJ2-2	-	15	CASSFPRDAPGELFF	TGTGCCAGCAGTTTTCCCAGGGATGCTCCCGGGGAGCTGTTTTTT
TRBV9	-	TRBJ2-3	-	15	CASSVEDSDTDTQYF	TGTGCCAGCAGCGTAGAAGACTCCGACACAGATACGCAGTATTTT
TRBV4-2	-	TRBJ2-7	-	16	CASSQLPSEGLYEQYF	TGTGCCAGCAGCCAACTTCCCTCGGAGGGGCTCTACGAGCAGTACTTC